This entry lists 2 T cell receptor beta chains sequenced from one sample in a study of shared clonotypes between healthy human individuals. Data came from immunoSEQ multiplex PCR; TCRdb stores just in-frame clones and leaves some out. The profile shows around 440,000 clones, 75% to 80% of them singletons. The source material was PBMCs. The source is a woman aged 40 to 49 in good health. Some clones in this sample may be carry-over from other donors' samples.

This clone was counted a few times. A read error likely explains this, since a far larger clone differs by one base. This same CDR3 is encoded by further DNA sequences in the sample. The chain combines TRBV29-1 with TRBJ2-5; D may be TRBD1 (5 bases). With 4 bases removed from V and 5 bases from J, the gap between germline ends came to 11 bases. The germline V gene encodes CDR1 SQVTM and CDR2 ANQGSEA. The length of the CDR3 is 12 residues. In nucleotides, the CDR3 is TGCAGCGTTGTGCAGGGTTTTGAGACCCAGTACTTC. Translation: CSVVQGFETQYF. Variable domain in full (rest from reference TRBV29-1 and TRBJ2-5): SAVISQKPSRDICQRGTSLTIQCQVDSQVTMMFWYRQQPGQSLTLIATANQGSEATYESGFVIDKFPISRPNLTFSTLTVSNMSPEDSSIYLCSVVQGFETQYFGPGTRLLVL.

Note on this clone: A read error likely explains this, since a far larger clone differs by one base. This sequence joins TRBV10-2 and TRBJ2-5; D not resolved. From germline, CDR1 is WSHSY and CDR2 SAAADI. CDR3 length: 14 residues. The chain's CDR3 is CAGSDNRRDGTQYF. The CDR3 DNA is TGCGCCGGCAGTGACAACCGGCGAGATGGGACCCAGTACTTC.